This T cell receptor beta chain appears in the sequencing data of a study of blood T cell repertoires in COVID-19. About the study: Nucleic acid was either cDNA or gDNA, and it came from T cells, B-cell-depleted T cells, or PBMCs.

Adults between roughly 18 and 89 years of age took part from 24 US areas. Cohort assignment relied on participant-reported clinical history. As handled by the study authors: Estimated nucleated cell counts came from reference gene primer amplification. Generated by immunoSEQ multiplex PCR, the TCRdb table keeps only in-frame clones and is missing some. Clone size and the V and J calls come from that table; the DNA yielded D and trimming. The sample includes about 130,000 clones, roughly four fifths of them seen just once. Trimming cost V 4 bases and J 5 bases; bases outside gene matches: 8. Germline V gives CDR1 SGHRS, CDR2 YFSETQ. This CDR3 spans 15 amino acids.

The TCR was taken from a man aged 40-55 years with acute COVID-19. The gene calls are TRBV5-1 and TRBJ2-7; 11 positions agree with TRBD2. Sequenced sample: PBMCs or T cells enriched from blood (not recorded which). CDR3 loop: CASSGQTSGSNEQYF. The CDR3 nucleotides read TGCGCCAGCAGCGGCCAAACTAGCGGGAGTAACGAGCAGTACTTC.